This T cell receptor beta chain appears in the sequencing data of a study of a mutant IDH1 vaccine in newly diagnosed glioma. About the research overall: The sex distribution of treated patients was about 62% male and about 38% female, with a mean age of roughly 40 years. Study-level points and caveats: Evidence of vaccine-induced immune responses was documented in approximately 93% of patients.

Noted time point: week 23, last vaccination. Each vaccine dose was 300 ug of mutant IDH1 20-mer peptide, with topical imiquimod. The astrocytomas were IDH1-mutant, ATRX-negative, and WHO grade 3 or 4. Concerning this clone: Antigen unknown.

Profiling relied on immunoSEQ multiplex PCR, and the TCRdb table lists in-frame clones only, not all of them. The sample contains tens of thousands of clones, 87% of which appear only once. Germline loops: CDR1 SGHTS, CDR2 YDEGEE. The V gene lost 0 bases and the J gene lost 4 bases, with 8 bases spanning the gap. The CDR3 covers 14 residues. This sequence joins TRBV5-8 and TRBJ1-5; no definite D call. This TCR was sampled from a man aged 35 to 55 with glioma. The sample was PBMCs, taken from a glioma patient whose treatment included an IDH1 peptide vaccine. Written as DNA, the CDR3 is TGTGCCAGCAGCTTGGCGGGGAGAAATCAGCCCCAGCATTTT. Its translation: CASSLAGRNQPQHF.